This record concerns one T cell receptor beta chain sequence. Trimming took 7 bases from V and 6 from J; bases not matched to a gene: 8. The CDR3 is 14 residues long. CDR1 is ENHRY and CDR2 is SYGVKD in the germline V gene. The protocol was immunoSEQ multiplex PCR, while the TCRdb copy is restricted to in-frame clones and leaves out a portion. The sample contains under 300,000 clones, approximately 86% of which appear only once. These data originate in a study of blood T cell repertoires in COVID-19. For the study at large: The analysed material was cDNA or gDNA that came from T cells, B-cell-depleted T cells, or PBMCs.

Sample: peripheral blood. The rearrangement uses TRBV10-3 and TRBJ1-4; 7 positions match TRBD1. The source is a human donor in a cohort sampled during active COVID-19. The CDR3 DNA sequence: TGTGCCATCACGGAGGGGGCAGATGATGAAAAACTGTTTTTT. Its protein product is CAITEGADDEKLFF.